The 26 T cell receptor beta chains reported below all come from one sample, sequenced in a study of blood T cell repertoires in COVID-19. Sequenced by immunoSEQ multiplex PCR; TCRdb stores in-frame clones only, minus some. The table has 150,000 to 200,000 clones, over 75% seen once; the top ten hold 11%. The sample consisted of peripheral blood. The receptors here all came from a human donor in a cohort sampled during active COVID-19.

This chain connects TRBV7-2 to TRBJ1-1; D is possibly TRBD1 (5 bases). The CDR3 loop spans 13 amino acids. Germline CDR1 SGHTA, CDR2 FQGNSA. The V end was cut by 7 bases, the J end by 11 bases, with 20 bases between. The chain's CDR3 is CASTQGFGSTAFF. For the CDR3, the DNA is TGTGCCAGCACCCAGGGTTTTGGGTCTACCGCTTTCTTT.

In its sample, this clone was seen a few times. The V gene is TRBV6-5, the J gene TRBJ2-1, with 11 bases lining up with TRBD1. Germline CDR1 reads MNHEY; CDR2 reads SVGAGI. The length of the CDR3 is 14 residues. With 10 bases clipped from V and 6 bases from J, the junction kept 8 bases outside the gene matches. In DNA, the CDR3 is TGTGCCACCCGGACAGGGGGCGATCCCAATGAGCAGTTCTTC. As protein: CATRTGGDPNEQFF.

The V and J genes are TRBV12-3 or TRBV12-4 and TRBJ1-1; D is uncertain. The CDR3 consists of 13 residues. Trimming shortened V by 7 bases and J by 0 bases, and 9 bases separated the two germline ends. The CDR3 here is CASTQELNTEAFF. The CDR3, as DNA: TGTGCCAGCACCCAGGAATTGAACACTGAAGCTTTCTTT.

This rearrangement joins TRBV15 to TRBJ2-5; 11 bases match TRBD1. This CDR3 spans 17 amino acids. V trimming: 5 bases; J trimming: 2 bases; junction bases outside the gene matches: 10. Germline V gene lookup returns CDR1 LNHNV and CDR2 YYDKDF (reference sequence). Written as DNA, the CDR3 is TGTGCCACCAGCTACGGGACAGGGGGAGGCGGACAAGAGACCCAGTACTTC. As protein: CATSYGTGGGGQETQYF. The full variable domain, rest sourced from reference TRBV15 and TRBJ2-5, is DAMVIQNPRYQVTQFGKPVTLSCSQTLNHNVMYWYQQKSSQAPKLLFHYYDKDFNNEADTPDNFQSRRPNTSFCFLDIRSPGLGDTAMYLCATSYGTGGGGQETQYFGPGTRLLVL.

A single count supports this clone. V and J are TRBV25-1 and TRBJ2-7; 10 positions agree with TRBD2. The germline V gene has CDR1 MGHDK and CDR2 SYGVNS. The CDR3 consists of 17 residues. The J segment lost 9 bases and the V segment lost 0 bases, leaving 14 bases of the junction unmatched. CDR3 region: CASSEYIAASGSRVQYF. CDR3 nucleotides: TGTGCCAGCAGTGAATATATCGCGGCTAGCGGGAGCAGGGTGCAGTACTTC.

The V and J genes are TRBV11-2 and TRBJ2-1, with D uncertain. CDR3 length: 15 residues. V lost 1 base and J lost 5, with 12 bases in between. Germline values: CDR1 SGHAT, CDR2 FQNNGV. In nucleotides, the CDR3 is TGTGCCAGCAGCTTAGGGGTCAGGAAGGACAATGAGCAGTTCTTC. Translating it yields CASSLGVRKDNEQFF.

The CDR3 bases are TGTGCCAGCAGCTCCCGAGGGGAGGACACTGAAGCTTTCTTT. Translation: CASSSRGEDTEAFF. The V call is TRBV7-8, the J call TRBJ1-1; maybe TRBD1 (5 bases). Germline lookup yields CDR1 SGHVS and CDR2 FQNEAQ. V shed 4 bases and J shed 3 bases, with 12 bases lying between them. The length of the CDR3 is 14 residues.

CDR3 DNA sequence: TGTGCCAGCAGCTTTGGTGGGAGGGGAAATGAAAAACTGTTTTTT. It is translated as CASSFGGRGNEKLFF. The chain combines TRBV11-2 with TRBJ1-4, with a tentative D call TRBD1 (5 bases). V lost 3 bases, J lost 5 bases, and 13 bases lay in between. The CDR3 sequence is 15 residues long. Germline V CDR1 and CDR2: SGHAT, FQNNGV.

The V and J genes are TRBV7-8 and TRBJ1-6; weak D call: TRBD1 (6 bases). V gave up 2 bases and J gave up 9 bases, with 14 bases separating them. Germline values: CDR1 SGHVS, CDR2 FQNEAQ. The CDR3 consists of 15 residues. CDR3 region: CASSLRSGESSPLHF. CDR3 DNA sequence: TGTGCCAGCAGCTTAAGGTCAGGGGAGAGTTCACCCCTCCACTTT.

V usage is TRBV18 and J usage is TRBJ2-1, with 7 bases that match TRBD2. J lost 7 bases, V lost 4 bases, and 4 bases had no gene match. This CDR3 has 13 amino acids. Germline V CDR1 and CDR2: KGHSH, LQKENI. As DNA, the CDR3 is TGTGCCAGCTCACGTGGCGGGGGAAATGAGCAGTTCTTC. This codes for CASSRGGGNEQFF.

This chain uses TRBV27 with TRBJ1-5; D is unclear. V was trimmed by 0 bases and J by 4 bases, leaving 13 bases between them. CDR3 length: 16 residues. Germline-derived CDR1 and CDR2 are MNHEY and SMNVEV (reference sequence). The CDR3 DNA reads as TGTGCCAGCAGTTTATCCTACCGGGGTGGGAATCAGCCCCAGCATTTT. It yields the protein CASSLSYRGGNQPQHF.

The V and J genes are TRBV9 and TRBJ2-2, with 11 bases fitting TRBD1. The CDR3 contains 16 residues. The germline V gene has CDR1 SGDLS and CDR2 YYNGEE. V was clipped by 4 bases and J by 6 bases; unmatched bases: 8. DNA for the CDR3: TGTGCCAGCAGCTCCAGGACAGGGGGCGCCCCCGGGGAGCTGTTTTTT. Amino acid sequence: CASSSRTGGAPGELFF.

The genes are TRBV10-2 and TRBJ2-5; tentatively, D is TRBD1 (5 bases). The CDR3 contains 14 residues. The V end lost 11 bases, the J end lost 10 bases, and 26 bases lay between the germline ends. Germline CDR1 is WSHSY and CDR2 is SAAADI. The CDR3 loop is CAHPTADLGVIQYF. The CDR3, as DNA: TGCGCCCATCCAACGGCGGACCTAGGGGTGATCCAGTACTTC.

The chain joins TRBV4-3 to TRBJ2-3; the match to TRBD2 covers 8 bases. V trimming: 0 bases; J trimming: 7 bases; junction bases outside the gene matches: 6. This CDR3 spans 15 amino acids. Germline loops: CDR1 LGHNA, CDR2 YSLEER. The CDR3 DNA reads as TGCGCCAGCAGCCAAGATATAGCGGGGACGTATACGCAGTATTTT. Encoded protein: CASSQDIAGTYTQYF.

The rearrangement links TRBV6-5 to TRBJ1-6; tentatively, D is TRBD1 (6 bases). The CDR3 runs 14 residues. Trimming cost V 6 bases and J 11 bases, with 17 bases left between them. CDR1 and CDR2 from the germline V gene are MNHEY and SVGAGI. Here the CDR3 reads CASRRDNGGTPLHF. CDR3 nucleotide sequence: TGTGCCAGCAGGCGGGACAACGGGGGGACACCCCTCCACTTT.

The chain links TRBV18 to TRBJ2-2; 7 positions agree with TRBD1. J gave up 6 bases and V 3 bases, and 13 bases lay outside the gene matches. Germline V gene data show CDR1 as KGHSH and CDR2 as LQKENI. The CDR3 length is 17 residues. CDR3 in DNA: TGTGCCAGCTCACCGGGAAAGACAGGGATAATGGCCGGGGAGCTGTTTTTT. Its translation is CASSPGKTGIMAGELFF.

This clone has a handful of counts. The CDR3 bases are TGTGCCAGCAGTTCCCCGACAGGTCCAGATCAGCCCCAGCATTTT. This sequence encodes CASSSPTGPDQPQHF. The chain employs TRBV28 and TRBJ1-5; TRBD1 is a possible D gene (6 bases). V was pared by 4 bases and J by 5 bases, with 15 bases between. The germline CDR1 and CDR2 sequences are MDHEN and SYDVKM. The CDR3 runs 15 residues.

Turning to this clone: Other DNA sequences in the sample encode the same CDR3. The rearrangement uses TRBV28 and TRBJ2-2, with D perhaps TRBD2 (5 bases). Germline CDR1 and CDR2: MDHEN and SYDVKM. The CDR3 loop spans 15 amino acids. The V gene lost 5 bases and the J gene lost 1 base, with 11 bases spanning the gap. The CDR3 sequence: CASSPTTENTGELFF. In DNA, the CDR3 is TGTGCCAGCAGTCCGACTACGGAGAACACCGGGGAGCTGTTTTTT.

V is TRBV4-2 and J is TRBJ2-2, with a weak D call TRBD2 (6 bases). V lost 0 bases and J lost 5, with 13 bases in between. There are 16 residues in the CDR3. The germline V gene encodes CDR1 LGHNA and CDR2 YNFKEQ. In nucleotides, the CDR3 is TGTGCCAGCAGCCAAGATGTGCGGGGCGGGACCGGGGAGCTGTTTTTT. It is translated as CASSQDVRGGTGELFF.

A few counts support this clone. J is TRBJ1-1 and V is TRBV5-6; tentative D call: TRBD1 (5 bases). The CDR3 length is 14 residues. V shed 4 bases and J shed 0 bases, with 10 bases lying between them. Germline-derived CDR1 and CDR2 are SGHDT and YYEEEE. For the CDR3, the DNA is TGTGCCAGCAGCAGGGGCGCCATGAACACTGAAGCTTTCTTT. This codes for CASSRGAMNTEAFF.

The genes are TRBV7-2 and TRBJ1-2; 7 nucleotides line up with TRBD1. The CDR3 sequence is 13 residues long. In germline, CDR1 is SGHTA, CDR2 FQGNSA. With 5 bases clipped from V and 5 bases from J, the junction kept 5 bases outside the gene matches. CDR3 bases: TGTGCCAGCAGCCGACAGGGCCGGTATGGCTACACCTTC. Translation gives CASSRQGRYGYTF.

This clone was recorded only once. The chain carries TRBV7-8 and TRBJ2-7; D may be TRBD1 (5 bases). The CDR3 is 16 residues long. V was cut by 0 bases and J by 5 bases, with 17 bases left in between. CDR1 and CDR2 from the germline V gene are SGHVS and FQNEAQ. The CDR3 loop is CASSLAEAREVDEQYF. The CDR3 DNA is TGTGCCAGCAGCTTAGCCGAGGCCAGGGAAGTGGACGAGCAGTACTTC. The entire variable domain, with the rest obtained from reference TRBV7-8 and TRBJ2-7, is as follows: GAGVSQSPRYKVAKRGQDVALRCDPISGHVSLFWYQQALGQGPEFLTYFQNEAQLDKSGLPSDRFFAERPEGSVSTLKIQRTQQEDSAVYLCASSLAEAREVDEQYFGPGTRLTVT.

The chain couples TRBV6-5 to TRBJ2-3, with a possible D match to TRBD2 (6 bases). Germline-derived CDR1 and CDR2 are MNHEY and SVGAGI. CDR3 length: 16 residues. V was cut by 0 bases and J by 1 base, with 11 bases left in between. CDR3 sequence reads: CASSYSTSLGTDTQYF. The CDR3 DNA reads as TGTGCCAGCAGTTACTCGACTAGTCTAGGCACAGATACGCAGTATTTT.

The CDR3 nucleotides are TGTGCCAGCAGCCCCCACGGACAGGGAACAACTGAAGCTTTCTTT. Protein product: CASSPHGQGTTEAFF. The chain has TRBV3-1 (or the pseudogene TRBV3-2) and TRBJ1-1; 8 nucleotides agree with TRBD1. Germline values: CDR1 LGHDT, CDR2 YNNKEL (reference sequence). The length of the CDR3 is 15 residues. Unmatched junction bases numbered 9, after V lost 4 bases and J lost 5 bases.

This clone was observed a few times. The same CDR3 arises from other DNA sequences in this sample as well. The chain uses TRBV27 and TRBJ1-5; 7 bases fit TRBD1. The CDR3 length is 13 residues. Germline V gene lookup returns CDR1 MNHEY and CDR2 SMNVEV (reference sequence). Trimming cost V 3 bases and J 6 bases; bases outside gene matches: 2. CDR3 in DNA: TGTGCCAGCAGTTTCACAGGGGCTCAGCCCCAGCATTTT. Its translation: CASSFTGAQPQHF.

V and J are TRBV10-3 and TRBJ1-1; D unresolved. V lost 7 bases and J 2 bases, leaving 5 bases between the germline ends. The CDR3 has 11 residues. Germline V gene lookup returns CDR1 ENHRY and CDR2 SYGVKD. In DNA form, the CDR3 reads TGTGCCATCAAGAGAAACACTGAAGCTTTCTTT. This encodes CAIKRNTEAFF.